This T cell receptor (beta chain) was profiled in a study of blood T cell repertoires in COVID-19. Background on the study: Acute-phase and convalescent COVID-19 samples originated in the United States, Italy and Spain. T cells, B-cell-depleted T cells, or PBMCs provided the cDNA or gDNA that served as material.

This CDR3 spans 14 amino acids. Deletions cut 1 base from V and 4 bases from J, with 10 bases between. Germline V gives CDR1 SGHVS, CDR2 FQNEAQ. Source study methods: Using reference gene primer amplification, nucleated cell counts were estimated. The protocol was immunoSEQ multiplex PCR, while the TCRdb copy is restricted to in-frame clones and leaves out a portion. The V and J calls and the clone size are those of that table, but D and trimming were determined from the DNA. The top ten hold around 1.5% of the sample, which has a few hundred thousand clones, 65% to 90% seen once. The specimen was peripheral blood. This chain links TRBV7-8 with TRBJ1-1, with a tentative D call TRBD1 (6 bases). This TCR came from a woman in her thirties or forties who had recovered from COVID-19. CDR3 loop: CASSLVGRGTEAFF. The CDR3 DNA sequence: TGTGCCAGCAGCTTAGTTGGCAGGGGCACTGAAGCTTTCTTT.